One T cell receptor beta chain is described in this entry. The antigen is unknown. Investigators sought sequencing depths of between 1 in 200,000 and 1 in 1 million T cells. The method was immunoSEQ multiplex PCR; TCRdb's version includes in-frame clones alone and lacks a portion of them. The data show roughly 180,000 clones, roughly 72% seen once. CDR3 length: 16 residues. J was trimmed by 4 bases and V by 5 bases; bases with no gene match: 12. CDR1 and CDR2 (germline): SNHLY, FYNNEI. This sample stems from a study of cytotoxic CD8 clonotypes in ibrutinib-treated CLL. Study overall: The patient breakdown showed fewer than 12 relapsed/refractory and around 16 treatment-naive cases, with about 17 IGHV unmutated. Study observations and caveats: Public clonotypes occurred uncommonly; on treatment, they contracted or remained stable. Sustained-remission and progressing patients' sampling times differed.

The chain combines TRBV2 with TRBJ2-7; 9 bases are a match to TRBD1. Here the sequenced sample was PBMCs, taken after 24 months of ibrutinib treatment. The sequence was obtained from a human donor with chronic lymphocytic leukemia. CDR3: CASSQKTGGLSYEQYF. The CDR3 coding sequence is TGTGCCAGCAGTCAGAAGACAGGGGGGTTATCGTACGAGCAGTACTTC.